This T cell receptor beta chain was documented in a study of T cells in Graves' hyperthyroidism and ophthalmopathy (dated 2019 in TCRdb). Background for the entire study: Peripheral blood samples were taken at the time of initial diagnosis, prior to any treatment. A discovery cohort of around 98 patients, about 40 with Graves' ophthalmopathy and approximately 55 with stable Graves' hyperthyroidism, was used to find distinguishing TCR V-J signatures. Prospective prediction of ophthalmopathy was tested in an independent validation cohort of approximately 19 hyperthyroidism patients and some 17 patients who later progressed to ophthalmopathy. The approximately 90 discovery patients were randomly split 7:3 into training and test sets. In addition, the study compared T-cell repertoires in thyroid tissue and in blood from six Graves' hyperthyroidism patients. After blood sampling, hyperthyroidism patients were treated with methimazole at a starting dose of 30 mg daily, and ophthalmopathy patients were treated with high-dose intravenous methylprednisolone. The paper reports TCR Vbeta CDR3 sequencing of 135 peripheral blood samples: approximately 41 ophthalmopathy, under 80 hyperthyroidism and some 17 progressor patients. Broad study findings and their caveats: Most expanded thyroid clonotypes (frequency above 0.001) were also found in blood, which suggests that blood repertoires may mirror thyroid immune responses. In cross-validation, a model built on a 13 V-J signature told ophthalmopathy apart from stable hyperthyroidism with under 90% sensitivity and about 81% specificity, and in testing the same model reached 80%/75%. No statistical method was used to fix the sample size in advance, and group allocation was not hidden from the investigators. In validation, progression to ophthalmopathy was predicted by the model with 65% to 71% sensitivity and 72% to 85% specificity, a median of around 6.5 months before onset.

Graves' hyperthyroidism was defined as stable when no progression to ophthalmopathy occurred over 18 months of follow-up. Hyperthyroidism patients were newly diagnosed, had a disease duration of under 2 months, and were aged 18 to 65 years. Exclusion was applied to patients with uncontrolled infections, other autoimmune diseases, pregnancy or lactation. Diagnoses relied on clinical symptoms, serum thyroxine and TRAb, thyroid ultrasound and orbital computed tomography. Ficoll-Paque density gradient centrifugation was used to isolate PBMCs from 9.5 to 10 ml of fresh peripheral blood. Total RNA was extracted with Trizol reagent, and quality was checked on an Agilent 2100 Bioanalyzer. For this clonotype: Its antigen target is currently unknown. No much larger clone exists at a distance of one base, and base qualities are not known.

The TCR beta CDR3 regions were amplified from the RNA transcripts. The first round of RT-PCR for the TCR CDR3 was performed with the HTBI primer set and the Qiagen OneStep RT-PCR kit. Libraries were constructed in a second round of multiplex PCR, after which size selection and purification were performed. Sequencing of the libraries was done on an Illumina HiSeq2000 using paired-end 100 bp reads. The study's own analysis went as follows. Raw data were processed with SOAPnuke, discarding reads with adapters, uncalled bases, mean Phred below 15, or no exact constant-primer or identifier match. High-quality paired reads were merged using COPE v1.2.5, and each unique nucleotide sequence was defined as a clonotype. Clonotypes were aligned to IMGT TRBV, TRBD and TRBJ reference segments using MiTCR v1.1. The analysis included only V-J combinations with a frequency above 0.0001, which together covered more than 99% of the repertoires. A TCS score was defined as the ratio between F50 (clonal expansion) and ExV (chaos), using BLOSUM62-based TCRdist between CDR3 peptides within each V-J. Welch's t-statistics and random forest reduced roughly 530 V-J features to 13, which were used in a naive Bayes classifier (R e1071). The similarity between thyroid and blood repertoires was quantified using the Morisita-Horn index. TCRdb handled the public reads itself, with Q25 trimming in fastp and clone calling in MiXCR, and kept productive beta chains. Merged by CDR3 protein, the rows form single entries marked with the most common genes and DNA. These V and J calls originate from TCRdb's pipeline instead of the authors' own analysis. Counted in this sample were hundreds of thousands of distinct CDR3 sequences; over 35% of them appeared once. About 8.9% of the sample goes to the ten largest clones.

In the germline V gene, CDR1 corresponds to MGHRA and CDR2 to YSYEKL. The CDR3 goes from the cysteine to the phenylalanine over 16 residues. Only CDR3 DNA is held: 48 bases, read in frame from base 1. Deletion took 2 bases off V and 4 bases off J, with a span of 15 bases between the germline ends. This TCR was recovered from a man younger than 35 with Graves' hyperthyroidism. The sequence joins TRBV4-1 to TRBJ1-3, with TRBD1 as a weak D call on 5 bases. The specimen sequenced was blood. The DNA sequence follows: TGCGCCAGCAGCCAACCCCCGACAGCATTGGGAAACACCATATATTTT. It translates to CASSQPPTALGNTIYF.